This is a list of T cell receptor beta chains from one sample in a study of blood T cell repertoires in COVID-19. Assay: immunoSEQ multiplex PCR; the TCRdb copy retains only in-frame clones and omits some. The sample records 65,000 to 85,000 clones, 80% to 90% being singletons. The sample consisted of peripheral blood. The origin of the receptors is a man in his forties or fifties with acute or convalescent COVID-19. Each CDR3 is given with its conserved first and last residue. A D gene is named only where the DNA matches it firmly. Clone size is shown for a subset of rows, as once, few, many or a class of expanded clone.

-	TRBJ1-5	14	TRBV21-1	-	CASSRQGHNQPQHF	TGTGCCAGCAGCAGACAGGGACACAATCAGCCCCAGCATTTT
-	TRBJ1-2	13	TRBV28	-	CASSLGVRRGYTF	TGTGCCAGCAGTTTAGGAGTTCGTCGTGGCTACACCTTC
-	TRBJ2-7	13	TRBV10-2	TRBD1	CASRTDRVHEQYF	TGCGCCAGCAGGACGGACAGGGTCCACGAGCAGTACTTC
-	TRBJ2-2	15	TRBV6-5	-	CASSYGGRRTGELFF	TGTGCCAGCAGTTACGGAGGGCGTCGTACCGGGGAGCTGTTTTTT
-	TRBJ1-1	14	TRBV5-1	-	CASSLEGVRPEAFF	TGCGCCAGCAGCTTGGAGGGGGTTCGGCCTGAAGCTTTCTTT
-	TRBJ1-1	13	TRBV30	-	CAWRGQTNTEAFF	TGTGCCTGGAGAGGACAGACGAACACTGAAGCTTTCTTT
-	TRBJ2-1	18	TRBV5-4	TRBD1	CASSFPGQFAVGYNEQFF	TGTGCCAGCAGCTTTCCGGGACAGTTCGCGGTCGGCTACAATGAGCAGTTCTTC
-	TRBJ1-6	13	TRBV10-2	-	CASSAPTPAALSF	TGCGCCAGCAGTGCTCCCACCCCCGCCGCCCTCAGCTTT
-	TRBJ2-2	14	TRBV5-4	-	CASSDRLVGGELFF	TGTGCCAGCAGCGATCGACTAGTGGGCGGGGAGCTGTTTTTT
-	TRBJ2-3	13	TRBV12-3/TRBV12-4	-	CASSPGGTFWQYF	TGTGCCAGCAGCCCAGGAGGGACGTTTTGGCAGTATTTT
few	TRBJ2-1	15	TRBV6-5	TRBD2	CASREVGVAGVEQFF	TGTGCCAGCAGGGAGGTTGGAGTAGCGGGAGTTGAGCAGTTCTTC
-	TRBJ2-5	15	TRBV24-1	-	CATSDSVSGQETQYF	TGTGCCACCAGTGACTCCGTTAGCGGCCAAGAGACCCAGTACTTC